What follows are 24 T cell receptor beta chains derived from one specimen sequenced in a study of blood T cell repertoires in COVID-19. Here immunoSEQ multiplex PCR was the method, and the copy in TCRdb shows in-frame clones only, minus some. The profile shows 250,000 to 350,000 clones, roughly 90% of them singletons. The sequencing input was peripheral blood. The source is a woman in her seventies with COVID-19, enrolled during active disease.

The V and J genes are TRBV5-7 and TRBJ2-5; no reliable D call. TRBV5-7 is flagged as an ORF with uncertain function. The CDR3 spans 11 residues. V was shortened by 3 bases and J by 5 bases, with 5 bases between the two germline ends. CDR3 sequence: CASSCQETQYF. The CDR3 coding sequence is TGTGCCAGCAGCTGTCAGGAGACCCAGTACTTC.

This clone showed up just once. The rearrangement links TRBV30 to TRBJ2-7, with 7 bases aligning to TRBD2. The length of the CDR3 is 14 residues. CDR1 and CDR2 (germline): GTSNPN, SVGIG (reference sequence). Trimming took 3 bases from V and 2 from J; bases not matched to a gene: 7. CDR3 residues: CAWRKGGITYEQYF. DNA of the CDR3: TGTGCCTGGAGGAAGGGAGGGATAACCTACGAGCAGTACTTC.

The chain is built from TRBV10-3 and TRBJ2-7; perhaps TRBD1 as D (5 bases). The CDR3 spans 12 residues. Trimming removed 8 bases from V and 4 bases from J, with 12 bases in between. CDR1 is ENHRY and CDR2 is SYGVKD in the germline V gene. For the CDR3, the DNA is TGTGCCATCGGGGCGGTGGAGTACGAGCAGTACTTC. Its translation: CAIGAVEYEQYF.

The chain combines TRBV14 with TRBJ2-3; 11 bases align to TRBD2. Germline V CDR1 and CDR2: SGHDN, FVKESK. The CDR3 covers 19 residues. V lost 1 base and J lost 6; bases outside the gene matches: 15. The CDR3 reads CASSQGVWTSGSRRDTQYF. The CDR3 DNA reads as TGTGCCAGCAGCCAAGGTGTATGGACTAGCGGGTCCCGCAGGGATACGCAGTATTTT.

The chain is built from TRBV5-1 and TRBJ2-7; 10 bases agree with TRBD1. The CDR3 contains 14 residues. Trimming cost V 4 bases and J 6 bases; bases outside gene matches: 7. Germline values: CDR1 SGHRS, CDR2 YFSETQ. The CDR3 nucleotides are TGCGCCAGCAGCATGGGGGACAGGGGACGCGAGCAGTACTTC. Protein: CASSMGDRGREQYF.

V gene TRBV10-3 combines with J gene TRBJ2-3; TRBD2 aligns across 15 bases. J gave up 1 base and V 5 bases, and 7 bases lay outside the gene matches. Germline loops: CDR1 ENHRY, CDR2 SYGVKD. This CDR3 contains 18 residues. Here the CDR3 DNA reads TGTGCCATCAGTTTCTCTTGGACTAGCGGGGGGGGCACAGATACGCAGTATTTT. It yields the protein CAISFSWTSGGGTDTQYF.

The chain uses TRBV7-9 and TRBJ1-1; D is uncertain. V was cut by 3 bases and J by 1 base, with 9 bases left in between. The CDR3 runs to 14 residues. Germline V lookup: CDR1 SEHNR, CDR2 FQNEAQ (reference sequence). CDR3 residues: CASSLRQSNTEAFF. For the CDR3, the DNA is TGTGCCAGCAGCTTGAGGCAGTCGAACACTGAAGCTTTCTTT. Full variable domain (missing parts from reference TRBV7-9 and TRBJ1-1): DTGVSQNPRHKITKRGQNVTFRCDPISEHNRLYWYRQTLGQGPEFLTYFQNEAQLEKSRLLSDRFSAERPKGSFSTLEIQRTEQGDSAMYLCASSLRQSNTEAFFGQGTRLTVV.

V is TRBV7-9 and J is TRBJ2-7, with TRBD2 identical over 8 bases. Germline V gene data show CDR1 as SEHNR and CDR2 as FQNEAQ (reference sequence). The trim removed 5 bases at V and 5 bases at J, leaving 11 bases unmatched. This CDR3 is built from 15 residues. The CDR3 protein is CASSPLGGGGDEQYF. In DNA form, the CDR3 reads TGTGCCAGCAGCCCCCTCGGGGGGGGAGGCGACGAGCAGTACTTC. The full variable domain, in which reference TRBV7-9 and TRBJ2-7 provide the parts outside the CDR3, is DTGVSQNPRHKITKRGQNVTFRCDPISEHNRLYWYRQTLGQGPEFLTYFQNEAQLEKSRLLSDRFSAERPKGSFSTLEIQRTEQGDSAMYLCASSPLGGGGDEQYFGPGTRLTVT.

The chain has TRBV7-9 and TRBJ2-7, with 11 bases aligning to TRBD1. CDR1 SEHNR and CDR2 FQNEAQ come from the germline V gene (reference sequence). Trimming removed 5 bases from V and 6 bases from J; junction bases left unmatched: 6. This CDR3 has 14 residues. As DNA, the CDR3 is TGTGCCAGCAGCCCCTCCGGGACAGGGGGCGAGCAGTACTTC. This gives the protein CASSPSGTGGEQYF.

This chain joins TRBV7-2 and TRBJ2-7, with a weak D call TRBD1 (5 bases). CDR1 and CDR2 (germline): SGHTA, FQGNSA. V was pared by 5 bases and J by 6 bases, with 20 bases between. The CDR3 covers 15 residues. In DNA, the CDR3 is TGTGCCAGCAGCCCCAGGGTTGTTAGTTTAAGCGAGCAGTACTTC. This encodes CASSPRVVSLSEQYF.

The V gene is TRBV5-4, the J gene TRBJ1-6; D unresolved. CDR1 SGHNT and CDR2 YYREEE come from the germline V gene (reference sequence). The CDR3 consists of 16 residues. V shed 3 bases and J shed 2 bases, with 12 bases lying between them. This chain's CDR3 is CASSSGSRTYNSPLHF. In DNA form, the CDR3 reads TGTGCCAGCAGCTCGGGGAGCCGGACCTATAATTCACCCCTCCACTTT.

The V call is TRBV29-1, the J call TRBJ1-2; no clear D. Germline loops: CDR1 SQVTM, CDR2 ANQGSEA. The V end was cut by 4 bases, the J end by 7 bases, with 13 bases between. CDR3 size: 12 residues. The CDR3 here is CSVVSGLSGYTF. The CDR3 nucleotides read TGCAGCGTTGTTTCAGGCCTGAGTGGCTACACCTTC. The full variable domain, rest sourced from reference TRBV29-1 and TRBJ1-2, is SAVISQKPSRDICQRGTSLTIQCQVDSQVTMMFWYRQQPGQSLTLIATANQGSEATYESGFVIDKFPISRPNLTFSTLTVSNMSPEDSSIYLCSVVSGLSGYTFGSGTRLTVV.

The V and J genes are TRBV30 and TRBJ2-3, with 9 nucleotides matching TRBD1. The CDR3 totals 14 residues. Looked up from germline, CDR1 is GTSNPN and CDR2 is SVGIG (reference sequence). In DNA form, the CDR3 reads TGTGCTTCACAGGGGGCTCCTAGCACAGATACGCAGTATTTT. Protein: CASQGAPSTDTQYF.

This clone has more than one count but fewer than ten. The chain recombines TRBV2 with TRBJ1-3; D possibly corresponds to TRBD1 (5 bases). With 2 bases removed from V and 4 bases from J, the gap between germline ends came to 15 bases. The CDR3 runs 16 residues. Germline values: CDR1 SNHLY, CDR2 FYNNEI. CDR3 in amino acids: CASSEQGGNAGNTIYF. CDR3 coding DNA: TGTGCCAGCAGTGAACAGGGAGGGAACGCGGGAAACACCATATATTTT.

The gene calls are TRBV2 and TRBJ1-1, with a weak D call TRBD1 (5 bases). The CDR3 loop spans 14 amino acids. V dropped 6 bases and J dropped 4 bases, with 15 bases sitting between them. CDR1 is SNHLY and CDR2 is FYNNEI in the germline V gene. CDR3 nucleotide sequence: TGTGCCAGCAGCGACCCCCGGGGGACCACTGAAGCTTTCTTT. Translated: CASSDPRGTTEAFF. Full variable domain (remainder filled in from reference TRBV2 and TRBJ1-1): EPEVTQTPSHQVTQMGQEVILRCVPISNHLYFYWYRQILGQKVEFLVSFYNNEISEKSEIFDDQFSVERPDGSNFTLKIRSTKLEDSAMYFCASSDPRGTTEAFFGQGTRLTVV.

The gene calls are TRBV5-1 and TRBJ1-3; D is undetermined. V was cut by 0 bases and J by 0 bases, with 10 bases left in between. Looked up from germline, CDR1 is SGHRS and CDR2 is YFSETQ. The CDR3 has 16 residues. CDR3 protein: CASSLEPGSSGNTIYF. CDR3 nucleotide sequence: TGCGCCAGCAGCTTGGAACCGGGGAGCTCTGGAAACACCATATATTTT.

CDR3 loop: CATSDSRTGAIYGYTF. The CDR3 coding sequence is TGTGCCACCAGTGATTCTCGGACAGGGGCTATATATGGCTACACCTTC. This chain joins TRBV24-1 and TRBJ1-2; 9 nucleotides align to TRBD1. The trim removed 2 bases at V and 5 bases at J, leaving 8 bases unmatched. The V gene's germline CDR1 is KGHDR and CDR2 SFDVKD. The CDR3 is 16 amino acids.

This rearrangement joins TRBV27 to TRBJ1-2; weak D call: TRBD1 (5 bases). The CDR3 totals 14 residues. Trimming removed 2 bases from V and 3 bases from J, with 10 bases in between. Germline V gene data show CDR1 as MNHEY and CDR2 as SMNVEV (reference sequence). The CDR3 DNA reads as TGTGCCAGCAGTTTAAGCAGGGTTCACTATGGCTACACCTTC. Translation gives CASSLSRVHYGYTF.

The chain has TRBV6-1 and TRBJ1-5, with D perhaps matching TRBD1 (6 bases). V dropped 4 bases and J dropped 0 bases, with 16 bases sitting between them. The CDR3 is made up of 17 amino acids. Germline CDR1 MNHNS, CDR2 SASEGT. CDR3 sequence: CASSGRTVASSNQPQHF. CDR3 bases: TGTGCCAGCAGTGGAAGGACAGTCGCGAGTAGCAATCAGCCCCAGCATTTT.

V and J are TRBV9 and TRBJ2-3; tentative D call: TRBD1 (5 bases). This CDR3 is built from 15 residues. Germline-derived CDR1 and CDR2 are SGDLS and YYNGEE. V lost 8 bases and J lost 0, with 16 bases in between. CDR3 sequence reads: CASSKGQTSTDTQYF. The DNA for the CDR3 is TGTGCCAGTTCTAAGGGGCAAACTAGCACAGATACGCAGTATTTT.

The gene calls are TRBV4-3 and TRBJ1-1; D might be TRBD1 (5 bases). V was trimmed by 1 base and J by 6 bases, leaving 15 bases between them. CDR1 is LGHNA and CDR2 is YSLEER in the germline V gene. There are 15 residues in the CDR3. CDR3 sequence reads: CASSQVAGDPAEAFF. As DNA, the CDR3 is TGCGCCAGCAGCCAAGTCGCGGGGGACCCCGCTGAAGCTTTCTTT.

The CDR3 spells CASSSQTGGNQPQHF. The CDR3 DNA reads as TGTGCCAGCAGTTCCCAAACAGGGGGCAATCAGCCCCAGCATTTT. The chain joins TRBV28 to TRBJ1-5; 7 bases agree with TRBD1. The CDR3 consists of 15 residues. V dropped 4 bases and J dropped 2; count of bases not matched to a gene: 5. Germline CDR1 is MDHEN and CDR2 is SYDVKM.

This rearrangement joins TRBV12-3 or TRBV12-4 to TRBJ1-5; the D is unclear. Between the trimmed V and J ends, which lost 3 bases and 0 bases, there was a span of 3 bases. The CDR3 totals 13 residues. The DNA for the CDR3 is TGTGCCAGCAGTTTCCTTAGCAATCAGCCCCAGCATTTT. Its protein is CASSFLSNQPQHF.

This chain links TRBV19 with TRBJ1-1; TRBD1 might be the D (6 bases). The CDR3 has 16 amino acids. CDR1 and CDR2 from the germline V gene are LNHDA and SQIVND (reference sequence). V shed 4 bases and J shed 4 bases, with 19 bases lying between them. The CDR3: CASSTGDRFAITEAFF. The DNA for the CDR3 is TGTGCCAGTAGTACAGGCGACAGGTTTGCAATCACTGAAGCTTTCTTT.